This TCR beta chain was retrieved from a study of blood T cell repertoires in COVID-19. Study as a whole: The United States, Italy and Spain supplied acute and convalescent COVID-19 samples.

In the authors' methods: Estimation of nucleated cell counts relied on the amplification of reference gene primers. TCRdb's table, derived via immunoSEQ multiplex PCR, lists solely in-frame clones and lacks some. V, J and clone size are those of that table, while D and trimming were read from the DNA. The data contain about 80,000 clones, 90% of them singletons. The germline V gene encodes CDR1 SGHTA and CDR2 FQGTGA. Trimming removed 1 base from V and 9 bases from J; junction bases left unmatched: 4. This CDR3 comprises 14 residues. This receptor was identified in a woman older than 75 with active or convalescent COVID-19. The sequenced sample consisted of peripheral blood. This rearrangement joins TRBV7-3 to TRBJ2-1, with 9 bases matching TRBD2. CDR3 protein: CASSLIAGEGEQFF. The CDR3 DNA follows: TGTGCCAGCAGCTTAATAGCGGGAGAGGGTGAGCAGTTCTTC.